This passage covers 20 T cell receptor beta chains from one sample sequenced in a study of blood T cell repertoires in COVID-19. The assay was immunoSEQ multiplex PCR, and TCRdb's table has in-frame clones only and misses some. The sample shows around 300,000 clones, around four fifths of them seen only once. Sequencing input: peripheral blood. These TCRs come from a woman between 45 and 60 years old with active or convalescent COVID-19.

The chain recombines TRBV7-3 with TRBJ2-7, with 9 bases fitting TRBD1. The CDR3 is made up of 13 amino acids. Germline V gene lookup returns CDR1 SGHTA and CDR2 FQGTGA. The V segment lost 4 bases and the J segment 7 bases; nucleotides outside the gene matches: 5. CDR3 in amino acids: CASSSGTGTEQYF. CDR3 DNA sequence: TGTGCCAGCAGCTCGGGGACAGGGACTGAGCAGTACTTC.

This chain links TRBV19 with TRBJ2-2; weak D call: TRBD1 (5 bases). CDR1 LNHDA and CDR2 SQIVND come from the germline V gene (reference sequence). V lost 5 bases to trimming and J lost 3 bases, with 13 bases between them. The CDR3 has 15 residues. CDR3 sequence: CASSAQDGYTGELFF. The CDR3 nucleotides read TGTGCCAGTAGTGCACAGGACGGATACACCGGGGAGCTGTTTTTT.

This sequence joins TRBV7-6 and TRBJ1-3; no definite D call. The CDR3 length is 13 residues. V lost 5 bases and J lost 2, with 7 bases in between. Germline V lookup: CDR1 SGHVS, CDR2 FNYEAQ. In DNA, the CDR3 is TGTGCCAGCAGCCCCGGGACTGGAAACACCATATATTTT. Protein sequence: CASSPGTGNTIYF.

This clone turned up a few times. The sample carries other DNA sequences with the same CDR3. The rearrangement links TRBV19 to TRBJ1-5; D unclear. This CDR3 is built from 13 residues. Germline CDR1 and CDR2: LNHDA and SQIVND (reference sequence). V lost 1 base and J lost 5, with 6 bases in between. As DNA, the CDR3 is TGTGCCAGTAGTATAGGGAGAGATCAGCCCCAGCATTTT. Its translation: CASSIGRDQPQHF.

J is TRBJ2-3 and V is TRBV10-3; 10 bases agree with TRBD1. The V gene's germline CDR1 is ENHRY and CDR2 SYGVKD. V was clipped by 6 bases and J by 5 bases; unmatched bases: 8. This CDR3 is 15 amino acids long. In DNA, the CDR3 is TGTGCCATCAGATCGGGACAGGGGTTAGTAGATACGCAGTATTTT. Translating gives CAIRSGQGLVDTQYF.

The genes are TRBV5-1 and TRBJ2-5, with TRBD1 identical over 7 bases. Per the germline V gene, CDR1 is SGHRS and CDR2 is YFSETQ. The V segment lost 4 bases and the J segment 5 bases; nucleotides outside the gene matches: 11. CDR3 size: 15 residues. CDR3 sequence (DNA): TGCGCCAGCAGCCCTCGGACAGGACGCACGGAGACCCAGTACTTC. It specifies CASSPRTGRTETQYF.

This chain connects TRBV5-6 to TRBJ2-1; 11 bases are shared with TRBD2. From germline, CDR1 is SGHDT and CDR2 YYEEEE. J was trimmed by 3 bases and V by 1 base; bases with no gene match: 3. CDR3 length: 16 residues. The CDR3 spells CASSLFGTSGYNEQFF. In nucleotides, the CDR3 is TGTGCCAGCAGCTTGTTTGGGACTAGCGGCTACAATGAGCAGTTCTTC.

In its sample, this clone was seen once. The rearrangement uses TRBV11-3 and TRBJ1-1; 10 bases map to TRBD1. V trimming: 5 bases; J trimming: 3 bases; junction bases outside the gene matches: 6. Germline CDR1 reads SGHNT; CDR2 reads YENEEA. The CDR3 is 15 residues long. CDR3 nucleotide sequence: TGTGCCAGCAGCGTCGGACAGGGGGGAGACACTGAAGCTTTCTTT. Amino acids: CASSVGQGGDTEAFF.

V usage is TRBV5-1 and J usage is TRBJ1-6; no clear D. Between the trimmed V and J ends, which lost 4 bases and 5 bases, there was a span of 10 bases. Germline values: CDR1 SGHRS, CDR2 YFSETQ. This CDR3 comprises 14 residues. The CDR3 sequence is CASSEIVDNSPLHF. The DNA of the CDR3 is TGCGCCAGCAGCGAGATCGTCGATAATTCACCCCTCCACTTT.

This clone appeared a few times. For the CDR3, the DNA is TGTGCCACCAGCAGACGATCCGGGACGGGAGGTTCACCCCTCCACTTT. Translating it yields CATSRRSGTGGSPLHF. This chain uses TRBV15 with TRBJ1-6; a possible D gene is TRBD1 (5 bases). The CDR3 totals 16 residues. Trimming removed 2 bases at V and 9 bases at J, with 17 bases between. Germline V gives CDR1 LNHNV, CDR2 YYDKDF (reference sequence).

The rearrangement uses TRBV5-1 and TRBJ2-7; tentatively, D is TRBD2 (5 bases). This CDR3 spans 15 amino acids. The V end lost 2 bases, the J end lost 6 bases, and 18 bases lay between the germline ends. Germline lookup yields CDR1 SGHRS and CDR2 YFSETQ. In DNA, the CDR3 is TGCGCCAGCAGCTTCCATGTACTAGGAGGCGGCGAGCAGTACTTC. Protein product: CASSFHVLGGGEQYF.

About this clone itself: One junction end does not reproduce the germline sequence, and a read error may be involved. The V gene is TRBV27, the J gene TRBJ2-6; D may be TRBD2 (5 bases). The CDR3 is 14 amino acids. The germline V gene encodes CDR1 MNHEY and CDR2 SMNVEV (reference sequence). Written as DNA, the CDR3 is TGTGCCAGCAGTGCATGGACTGGAGCCAACGTCCTGACTTTC. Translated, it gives CASSAWTGANVLTF. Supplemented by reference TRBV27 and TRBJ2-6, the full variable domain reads EAQVTQNPRYLITVTGKKLTVTCSQNMNHEYMSWYRQDPGLGLRQIYYSMNVEVTDKGDVPEGYKVSRKEKRNFPLILESPSPNQTSLYFCASSAWTGANVLTFGAGSRLTVL.

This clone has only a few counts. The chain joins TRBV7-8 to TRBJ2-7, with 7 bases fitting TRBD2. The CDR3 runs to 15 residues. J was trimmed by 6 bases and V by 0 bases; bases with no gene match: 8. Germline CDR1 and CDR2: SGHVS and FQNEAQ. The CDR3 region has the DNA TGTGCCAGCAGCTTAGCGGGAGGGACCTCGGGCGAGCAGTACTTC. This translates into CASSLAGGTSGEQYF.

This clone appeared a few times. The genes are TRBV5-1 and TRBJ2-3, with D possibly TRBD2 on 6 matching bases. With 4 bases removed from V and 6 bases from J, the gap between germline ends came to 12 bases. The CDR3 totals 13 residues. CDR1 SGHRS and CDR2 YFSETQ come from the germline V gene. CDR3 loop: CASSPRLVDTQYF. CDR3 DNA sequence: TGCGCCAGCAGCCCAAGACTAGTTGATACGCAGTATTTT.

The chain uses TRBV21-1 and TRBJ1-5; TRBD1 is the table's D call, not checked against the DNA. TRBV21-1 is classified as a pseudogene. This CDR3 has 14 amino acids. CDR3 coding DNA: TGTGCCAGCAGGAAACCCCCAAGCAATCAGCCCCAGCATTTT. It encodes CASRKPPSNQPQHF.

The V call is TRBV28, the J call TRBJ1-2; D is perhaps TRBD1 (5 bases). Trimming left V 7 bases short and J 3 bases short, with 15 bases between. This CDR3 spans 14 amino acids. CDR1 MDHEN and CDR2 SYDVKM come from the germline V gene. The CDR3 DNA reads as TGTGCCAGCACCCCGGCAGGGAGGGACTATGGCTACACCTTC. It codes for CASTPAGRDYGYTF.

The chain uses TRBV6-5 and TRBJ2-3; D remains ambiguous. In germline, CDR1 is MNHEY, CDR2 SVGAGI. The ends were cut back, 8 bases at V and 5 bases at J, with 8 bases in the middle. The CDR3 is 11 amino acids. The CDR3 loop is CASRGQDTQYF. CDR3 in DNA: TGTGCCAGCCGAGGCCAAGATACGCAGTATTTT.

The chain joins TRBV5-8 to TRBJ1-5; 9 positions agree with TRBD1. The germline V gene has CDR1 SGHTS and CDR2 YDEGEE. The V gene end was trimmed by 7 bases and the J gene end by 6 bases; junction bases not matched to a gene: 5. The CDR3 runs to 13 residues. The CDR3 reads CASRDRVSQPQHF. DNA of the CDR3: TGTGCCAGCCGGGACAGGGTAAGTCAGCCCCAGCATTTT. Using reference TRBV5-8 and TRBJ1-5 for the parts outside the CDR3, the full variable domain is EAGVTQSPTHLIKTRGQQATLRCSPISGHTSVYWYQQALGLGLQFLLWYDEGEERNRGNFPPRFSGRQFPNYSSELNVNALELEDSALYLCASRDRVSQPQHFGDGTRLSIL.

The DNA for the CDR3 is TGCGCCAGCACCCGAGGGGGCTTGGACAATGAGCAGTTCTTC. Translating it yields CASTRGGLDNEQFF. The chain recombines TRBV5-1 with TRBJ2-1; 7 nucleotides agree with TRBD1. The germline gives CDR1 SGHRS, CDR2 YFSETQ. J gave up 5 bases and V 6 bases, and 8 bases lay outside the gene matches. CDR3 length: 14 residues.

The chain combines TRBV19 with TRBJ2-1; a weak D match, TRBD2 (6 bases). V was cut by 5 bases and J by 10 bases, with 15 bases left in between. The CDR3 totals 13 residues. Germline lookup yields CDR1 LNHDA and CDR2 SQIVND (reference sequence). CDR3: CASSAGWGLEQFF. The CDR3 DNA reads TGTGCCAGTAGTGCGGGATGGGGTTTAGAGCAGTTCTTC.